This passage covers 9 T cell receptor beta chains from one sample sequenced in a study of a mutant IDH1 vaccine in newly diagnosed glioma. Profiled with immunoSEQ multiplex PCR; TCRdb holds only in-frame clones, not every one. There are about 67,000 clones in the sample; around 88% occur only once, and over 4% lies in the top ten. Time point of the sample: baseline, week 1 (first vaccination visit). Treatment given: pre-vaccination baseline after standard-of-care therapy. The sample in question was peripheral blood mononuclear cells (PBMCs), obtained from a glioma patient treated with radiotherapy, temozolomide or both. These receptors originate from a woman aged 18-35 years with glioma. Some clones in this sample may be carry-over from other donors' samples.

The chain is built from TRBV5-6 and TRBJ2-2; D perhaps matches TRBD1 (5 bases). The germline gives CDR1 SGHDT, CDR2 YYEEEE. The CDR3 is 13 amino acids. V was trimmed by 2 bases and J by 6 bases, leaving 8 bases between them. This CDR3 reads CASSLDSSGELFF. CDR3 DNA sequence: TGTGCCAGCAGCTTAGACAGCTCCGGGGAGCTGTTTTTT.

This clone was recorded a few times. This rearrangement joins TRBV2 to TRBJ2-2, with TRBD1 matching 9 bases. Looked up from germline, CDR1 is SNHLY and CDR2 is FYNNEI. The CDR3 loop spans 15 amino acids. Trimming took 7 bases from V and 4 from J; bases not matched to a gene: 7. For the CDR3, the DNA is TGTGCCAGCACCCGACAGGGGGGAGTCACCGGGGAGCTGTTTTTT. It translates to CASTRQGGVTGELFF.

This chain links TRBV29-1 with TRBJ2-1; weak D call: TRBD1 (5 bases). The CDR3 consists of 13 residues. CDR1 SQVTM and CDR2 ANQGSEA come from the germline V gene. The germline V and J ends were trimmed by 1 base and 15 bases, with 19 bases remaining between them. The CDR3 sequence is CSVEALSGKARFF. The CDR3 DNA reads as TGCAGCGTTGAAGCATTGTCAGGGAAGGCTCGGTTCTTC.

The V and J genes are TRBV11-3 and TRBJ1-3; 8 bases align to TRBD1. Germline V gene sequence: CDR1 SGHNT, CDR2 YENEEA. The CDR3 totals 15 residues. V was clipped by 4 bases and J by 4 bases; unmatched bases: 6. CDR3 nucleotides: TGTGCCAGCAGCTATCTGGGACAGGCGGGAAACACCATATATTTT. Translation: CASSYLGQAGNTIYF.

V and J are TRBV14 and TRBJ2-7, with 8 positions matching TRBD1. Germline lookup yields CDR1 SGHDN and CDR2 FVKESK. The junction had 8 bases not matched to a gene; V was cut back by 4 bases and J by 3 bases. The CDR3 is 15 amino acids. The CDR3 coding sequence is TGTGCCAGCAGCCGTGGGACAGGCCCCGGCTACGAGCAGTACTTC. Residues: CASSRGTGPGYEQYF.

CDR3 loop: CASSLIGLLNSPLHF. The CDR3 coding sequence is TGTGCCAGCAGCTTGATTGGACTCTTGAATTCACCCCTCCACTTT. The genes are TRBV7-2 and TRBJ1-6, with D hard to call. CDR3 length equals 15 residues. The ends were cut back, 3 bases at V and 7 bases at J, with 13 bases in the middle. Germline V gene data show CDR1 as SGHTA and CDR2 as FQGNSA.

This chain links TRBV6-6 with TRBJ2-5; D uncertain. Germline CDR1 reads MNHNY; CDR2 reads SVGAGI (reference sequence). Trimming cost V 5 bases and J 5 bases, with 15 bases left between them. CDR3 length equals 14 residues. The CDR3 region has the DNA TGTGCCAGCAGTCCCTCCGTGGTTGGGGAGACCCAGTACTTC. It is translated as CASSPSVVGETQYF.

The chain recombines TRBV5-6 with TRBJ1-3; D remains ambiguous. This CDR3 has 16 amino acids. The V gene lost 2 bases and the J gene lost 4 bases, with 16 bases spanning the gap. Germline CDR1 is SGHDT and CDR2 is YYEEEE. The CDR3 spells CASSFTAPTRGNTIYF. Here the CDR3 DNA reads TGTGCCAGCAGCTTTACGGCACCCACGAGGGGAAACACCATATATTTT.

The genes are TRBV5-6 and TRBJ1-2, with a weak D call TRBD1 (5 bases). Germline V gene lookup returns CDR1 SGHDT and CDR2 YYEEEE. Trimming stripped 0 bases from V and 0 bases from J, with 6 bases between. CDR3 length equals 14 residues. CDR3 sequence (DNA): TGTGCCAGCAGCTTGGGGGGGTCTAACTATGGCTACACCTTC. Protein sequence: CASSLGGSNYGYTF.